These 6 T cell receptor beta chains were all obtained from the same sample, sequenced in a study of T cells in localized non-small cell lung cancer. The table came from immunoSEQ multiplex PCR; TCRdb's copy has only in-frame clones and leaves some out. The repertoire holds more than 35,000 clones, with just over 90% as singletons. Here the sequenced sample was peripheral blood, taken before any cancer treatment. The receptors derive from a female donor older than 55 with stage I lung adenocarcinoma.

The CDR3 reads CAGFGVQETQYF. CDR3 coding DNA: TGTGCCGGATTTGGGGTACAAGAGACCCAGTACTTC. V and J are TRBV2 and TRBJ2-5; D is ambiguous. V was pared by 11 bases and J by 2 bases, with 12 bases between. The CDR3 spans 12 residues. The V gene's germline CDR1 is SNHLY and CDR2 FYNNEI.

The rearrangement links TRBV19 to TRBJ1-2; unclear D gene. The length of the CDR3 is 15 residues. Trimming took off 4 bases at V and 4 bases at J, with 16 bases between the two ends. The germline V gene encodes CDR1 LNHDA and CDR2 SQIVND (reference sequence). CDR3 bases: TGTGCCAGTAGTACCGAGGGCTCGGGTACCTATGGCTACACCTTC. It encodes CASSTEGSGTYGYTF.

The rearrangement uses TRBV7-8 and TRBJ2-5; the D gene is possibly TRBD2 (7 bases). The CDR3 spans 13 residues. Trimming removed 10 bases from V and 5 bases from J, with 17 bases in between. The germline V gene has CDR1 SGHVS and CDR2 FQNEAQ. CDR3 sequence: CAIAGAGLETQYF. The CDR3 nucleotides read TGTGCCATCGCGGGGGCGGGGTTGGAGACCCAGTACTTC.

The chain is built from TRBV12-5 and TRBJ1-6; D not resolved. The germline V gene encodes CDR1 LGHNT and CDR2 FRNRAP. V lost 6 bases and J 7 bases, leaving 16 bases between the germline ends. This CDR3 has 15 amino acids. CDR3 DNA: TGTGCTAGTGGCCCCCCCGCGACAAGAAATTCACCCCTCCACTTT. It translates to CASGPPATRNSPLHF.

CDR3 region: CATSRDREWTGELFF. In DNA, the CDR3 is TGTGCCACCAGCAGAGATAGGGAGTGGACCGGGGAGCTGTTTTTT. This rearrangement joins TRBV15 to TRBJ2-2; tentative D call: TRBD2 (5 bases). The CDR3 is 15 amino acids. V was pared by 0 bases and J by 5 bases, with 10 bases between. Germline V lookup: CDR1 LNHNV, CDR2 YYDKDF (reference sequence).

The genes are TRBV4-1 and TRBJ2-7; the match to TRBD1 covers 7 bases. The CDR3 loop spans 14 amino acids. V lost 1 base to trimming and J lost 2 bases; unmatched junction nucleotides: 2. Germline V gene sequence: CDR1 MGHRA, CDR2 YSYEKL. This CDR3 reads CASSQGTGPYEQYV. The CDR3 DNA reads as TGCGCCAGCAGCCAAGGGACAGGACCCTACGAGCAGTACGTC.